This TCR beta chain was identified during a study of vaccination and CD4 T cells after COVID-19 (dated by TCRdb to 2022 to 2024). Some background on the complete study: SARS-CoV-2 positivity had been established in the convalescent patients by nasal swab PCR, and mild disease was recorded in several of these patients and severe disease in one. In around 9 COVID-19 convalescent patients and a handful of infection-naive healthy vaccine recipients, researchers compared the spike-specific CD4+ TCR repertoire from before mRNA vaccination with the repertoire from after. For stimulating the cultures, overlapping spike peptide pools were used, derived from SARS-CoV-2 as well as from the common cold coronaviruses HCoV-NL63, HCoV-OC43 and HCoV-229E. The convalescent cohort comprised six males and four females, including two Hispanic individuals, seven Caucasians, two Asians and one multiracial person. Post-COVID blood samples were collected from convalescent patients a median of around 100 days after diagnosis, with a range of about 35 to 161 days. The time from the second vaccine dose to post-vaccine blood sampling had a median of roughly 72 days and ranged from roughly 13 to 241 days. Participants got two doses of the Pfizer-BioNTech BNT162b2 vaccine (n=8) or two doses of the Moderna mRNA-1273 vaccine (n=2). In control cultures, a CEFX viral epitope pool was used as positive control, an HIV-1 Nef peptide pool was used as negative control, or no peptide was added.

In this sample, this clonotype turned up once. This clone's antigen is unknown. Base qualities are not recorded, but no much larger clone differs from it by a single base. One read is thin evidence. The library came from PCR. TCR sequencing of DNA from cultured CD4+ T cells used the Oncomine TCR Beta short-read assay at the Johns Hopkins FTIC core. Genomic DNA was extracted from the cultured CD4+ T cells with the QIAamp micro DNA kit. The Oncomine TCR Beta libraries from cultured CD4+ T cells were pooled using unique dual indexes and then sequenced on an Illumina iSeq 100. In the paper's pipeline: Non-productive sequences were removed, and CDR3s not starting with C, not ending with F or W, or shorter than 7 amino acids were discarded. The MANAFEST web application identified antigen-specific clonotypes by comparing peptide-stimulated wells against reference wells and other culture wells. To be called positive, a clone needed an FDR below 0.05, an odds ratio above 5, and a productive frequency above 0.1% in at least two of three replicate wells. A clonotype was classed as cross-reactive if the clonotype showed significant expansion both in SARS-CoV-2 spike wells and in at least one common cold coronavirus spike condition. CDR3 homology was assessed with Levenshtein distances (stringdist) and unrooted phylogenetic trees (ape) in R version 3.6.1. TCRdb passed the public sequencing reads through fastp at Q25 and MiXCR, retaining productive beta sequences. Records with the same CDR3 protein are collapsed into one entry carrying the most frequent genes and DNA. Clone size and V and J calls follow TCRdb, not the original study. The sample table holds 15,000 to 20,000 distinct CDR3 sequences, of which just over 55% were seen once. Together, the top ten hold around 9.6% of the sample.

Taken with the paper, the label for treatment or condition translates to: approximately nine-day PBMC culture with coronavirus spike peptide pools or control peptides (ViraFEST assay). The ViraFEST assay, used in the study, expanded antigen-specific T cells with peptide pools and then identified the expanded clonotypes through TCR sequencing. The convalescent patients' positive SARS-CoV-2 PCR tests were from March to December 2020, which was before the Alpha, Beta and Delta variants emerged in the United States. Fewer than 2.5 million PBMCs per well were cultured in IMDM with roughly 5% human AB serum and 8 to 10 IU/ml IL-2, plus 10 ug/ml peptide pools. Half of the culture medium was replaced with fresh IL-2-containing medium on days 3 and 7. Once the cells had been in culture for about 10 days, the EasySep CD4+ T cell isolation kit was used to isolate CD4+ T cells by negative selection. PBMCs were separated from whole blood using Ficoll-Paque Plus gradient centrifugation and then either used fresh or cryopreserved at -140C. Culture conditions were generally each tested in triplicate wells.

Overall results and qualifications from the work: The median count of SARS-CoV-2-reactive clonotypes went up from 21 after infection to some 38 after vaccination, although the change was not significant. In convalescent patients, a median roughly 87% of post-vaccine SARS-CoV-2-reactive clones were detected only after vaccination, suggesting vaccine-specific priming. Only a relatively small number of convalescent patients were included in the study, and early timepoints following natural infection were not analyzed. Of the vaccine-specific clones found in convalescent patients, nearly all (304 of 307) were mono-reactive for SARS-CoV-2 spike instead of being cross-reactive with common cold coronaviruses.

The sample was CD4+ T cells from blood, cultured in vitro. This clonotype was sampled from a human donor who had recovered from COVID-19.

The bases are TGTGCCAGCAGCTTAGGGCAGGGTCAGCCCCAGCATTTT. The encoded protein is CASSLGQGQPQHF. The V gene is TRBV7-9 and the J gene is TRBJ1-5, and TRBD1 may be the D gene, going by 5 matching bases. V is cut by 1 base and J by 6 bases, and the space between the germline ends is 7 bases. The germline V gene (reference sequence) specifies SEHNR as CDR1 and FQNEAQ as CDR2. The CDR3 covers 13 residues, taking in both the cysteine and the phenylalanine. CDR3 DNA only is kept here, 39 bases in frame from base 1.